The 27 T cell receptor beta chains reported below all come from one sample, sequenced in a study of T cells in Graves' hyperthyroidism and ophthalmopathy. Researchers took RNA transcripts and amplified the TCR beta CDR3 regions from them. The HTBI primer set drove a first-round RT-PCR of the TCR CDR3. TCRdb reprocessed the multiplex PCR reads via MiXCR and lists one record per CDR3 protein. This sample has about 570,000 distinct CDR3 sequences, with less than 15% found just once. Sequencing was done on a sample of blood. The receptors derive from a woman aged 35 to 49 with Graves' hyperthyroidism.

This clonotype was observed at least ten times. The chain has TRBV13 and TRBJ2-7, with D perhaps matching TRBD1 (6 bases). The CDR3 has 15 residues. V lost 5 bases and J lost 6, with 20 bases in between. The germline CDR1 and CDR2 sequences are PRHDT and FYEKMQ (reference sequence). As DNA, the CDR3 is TGTGCCAGCAGCCCCAGGGGCTCCACGAACTCCGAGCAGTACTTC. It yields the protein CASSPRGSTNSEQYF.

This clonotype was seen at least ten times. The genes are TRBV5-1 and TRBJ2-1; no reliable D call. The CDR3 has 16 amino acids. Trimming removed 0 bases at V and 4 bases at J, with 14 bases between. The germline CDR1 and CDR2 sequences are SGHRS and YFSETQ. The CDR3 coding sequence is TGCGCCAGCAGCTTGGCTTTCCGGGTCACATACAATGAGCAGTTCTTC. Translated, it gives CASSLAFRVTYNEQFF.

This clonotype appeared many times. DNA of the CDR3: TGCGCCAGCAGCTTAAGTACCGTCGGGGATACGCAGTATTTT. Its translation: CASSLSTVGDTQYF. The chain joins TRBV5-1 to TRBJ2-3; D unresolved. Germline V CDR1 and CDR2: SGHRS, YFSETQ. The CDR3 runs to 14 residues. Between the trimmed V and J ends, which lost 2 bases and 6 bases, there was a span of 13 bases.

This clonotype was found a few times. This chain links TRBV5-1 with TRBJ2-7; TRBD2 matches at 10 bases. CDR1 and CDR2 (germline): SGHRS, YFSETQ. V was clipped by 4 bases and J by 4 bases; unmatched bases: 8. The CDR3 consists of 15 residues. The CDR3 DNA follows: TGCGCCAGCAGCCTACCGGGACTAGCGAGTTACGAGCAGTACTTC. Protein: CASSLPGLASYEQYF.

This clonotype was observed a handful of times. CDR3 region: CSAKGGSNTGELFF. The CDR3 DNA follows: TGCAGTGCTAAGGGCGGTTCAAACACCGGGGAGCTGTTTTTT. This chain links TRBV20-1 with TRBJ2-2; D gene unclear. Trimming pared 4 bases from V and 2 bases from J, leaving 11 bases between. CDR3 length: 14 residues. The germline V gene encodes CDR1 DFQATT and CDR2 SNEGSKA (reference sequence).

The chain has TRBV9 and TRBJ2-1; 8 bases fit TRBD1. The germline V gene encodes CDR1 SGDLS and CDR2 YYNGEE. The CDR3 covers 17 residues. Trimming cost V 3 bases and J 4 bases; bases outside gene matches: 12. CDR3 coding DNA: TGTGCCAGCAGCGCAGGGGGCAACGAAGGGATTTACAATGAGCAGTTCTTC. This codes for CASSAGGNEGIYNEQFF.

Only a few counts were recorded for this clonotype. This rearrangement joins TRBV20-1 to TRBJ2-5, with D perhaps matching TRBD1 (7 bases). The CDR3 consists of 13 residues. CDR1 and CDR2 from the germline V gene are DFQATT and SNEGSKA (reference sequence). Trimming removed 1 base from V and 5 bases from J, with 11 bases in between. CDR3 residues: CSARATGRETQYF. The CDR3 nucleotides are TGCAGTGCTAGAGCGACAGGGAGGGAGACCCAGTACTTC.

This clonotype was found a few times. This chain joins TRBV7-9 and TRBJ2-7; 10 nucleotides line up with TRBD1. The CDR3 totals 15 residues. V shed 4 bases and J 7 bases; nucleotides not matched to a gene: 10. The germline CDR1 and CDR2 sequences are SEHNR and FQNEAQ (reference sequence). The CDR3 bases are TGTGCCAGCAGCTCAACCCGGGACAGGGGTCAGGAGCAGTACTTC. It codes for CASSSTRDRGQEQYF. The entire variable domain, with the rest obtained from reference TRBV7-9 and TRBJ2-7, is as follows: DTGVSQNPRHKITKRGQNVTFRCDPISEHNRLYWYRQTLGQGPEFLTYFQNEAQLEKSRLLSDRFSAERPKGSFSTLEIQRTEQGDSAMYLCASSSTRDRGQEQYFGPGTRLTVT.

This clonotype was seen a few times. The V and J genes are TRBV4-1 and TRBJ2-7; 11 nucleotides line up with TRBD2. Germline-derived CDR1 and CDR2 are MGHRA and YSYEKL. The V gene end was trimmed by 1 base and the J gene end by 1 base; junction bases not matched to a gene: 3. The length of the CDR3 is 16 residues. Here the CDR3 DNA reads TGCGCCAGCAGCCAAGTCGGGACTAGCGGTTCCTACGAGCAGTACTTC. It encodes CASSQVGTSGSYEQYF.

This chain joins TRBV19 and TRBJ1-2, with 10 bases identical to TRBD1. This CDR3 is 13 amino acids long. J lost 6 bases, V lost 4 bases, and 2 bases had no gene match. Germline V gene lookup returns CDR1 LNHDA and CDR2 SQIVND (reference sequence). Here the CDR3 reads CASSSGTGDGYTF. CDR3 nucleotide sequence: TGTGCCAGTAGTAGCGGGACAGGGGATGGCTACACCTTC.

This clonotype was seen many times. This sequence joins TRBV10-3 and TRBJ2-7; D is perhaps TRBD1 (5 bases). CDR3 size: 17 residues. Germline V gene lookup returns CDR1 ENHRY and CDR2 SYGVKD. V lost 0 bases and J 2 bases, leaving 17 bases between the germline ends. The CDR3 region has the DNA TGTGCCATCAGTGAGTCGATCGGACACGGTGGTACCTACGAGCAGTACTTC. Encoded protein: CAISESIGHGGTYEQYF.

This clonotype was recorded many times. CDR3 DNA sequence: TGTGCCAGCAGCCGTGGGGCAAAGGATGAGCAGTTCTTC. Translating it yields CASSRGAKDEQFF. The chain has TRBV7-9 and TRBJ2-1; D is possibly TRBD1 (5 bases). Germline values: CDR1 SEHNR, CDR2 FQNEAQ (reference sequence). The length of the CDR3 is 13 residues. V gave up 5 bases and J gave up 8 bases, with 13 bases separating them.

V usage is TRBV27 and J usage is TRBJ2-7; the match to TRBD1 covers 8 bases. Germline CDR1 reads MNHEY; CDR2 reads SMNVEV (reference sequence). After removal of 6 bases from V and 6 bases from J, the junction contained 10 bases not matched to a gene. This CDR3 spans 14 amino acids. CDR3 coding DNA: TGTGCCAGCAGGCCCCGGACAGGGTCTCGCGAGCAGTACTTC. Translated: CASRPRTGSREQYF.

The V call is TRBV11-3, the J call TRBJ2-4; 7 nucleotides agree with TRBD1. This CDR3 region has 14 residues. Trimming took 4 bases from V and 6 from J; bases not matched to a gene: 6. Germline lookup yields CDR1 SGHNT and CDR2 YENEEA. CDR3 DNA sequence: TGTGCCAGCAGCTCAGTCCGGGACAGAAACATTCAGTACTTC. It encodes CASSSVRDRNIQYF.

This clonotype was counted between two and nine times. This chain joins TRBV6-2 or TRBV6-3 and TRBJ2-7, with a weak D call TRBD1 (6 bases). The CDR3 extends over 14 amino acids. V was shortened by 5 bases and J by 0 bases, with 11 bases between the two germline ends. Germline values: CDR1 MNHEY, CDR2 SVGEGT. The CDR3 loop reads CASSQRDNSYEQYF. CDR3 bases: TGTGCCAGCAGTCAAAGGGACAACTCCTACGAGCAGTACTTC.

This clonotype was observed a handful of times. The chain combines TRBV5-1 with TRBJ2-6; D is ambiguous. This CDR3 has 15 residues. The V and J ends lost 2 bases and 0 bases respectively, with 6 bases between them. Germline V lookup: CDR1 SGHRS, CDR2 YFSETQ. The CDR3 spells CASSFVISGANVLTF. For the CDR3, the DNA is TGCGCCAGCAGCTTTGTCATCTCTGGGGCCAACGTCCTGACTTTC.

The table lists this clonotype with a few counts. The rearrangement uses TRBV27 and TRBJ2-3; D remains unclear. Trimming took off 0 bases at V and 2 bases at J, with 9 bases between the two ends. The CDR3 sequence is 15 residues long. Germline CDR1 reads MNHEY; CDR2 reads SMNVEV (reference sequence). The CDR3 region has the DNA TGTGCCAGCAGTTTATCGGTGGGGTTCACAGATACGCAGTATTTT. Translating it yields CASSLSVGFTDTQYF.

Ten or more counts support this clonotype. The chain combines TRBV12-3 or TRBV12-4 with TRBJ2-2, with 10 nucleotides matching TRBD2. The CDR3 runs 14 residues. V was clipped by 5 bases and J by 8 bases; unmatched bases: 5. CDR3 sequence: CASSSGRAPGELFF. CDR3 DNA: TGTGCCAGCAGTAGCGGGAGGGCCCCGGGGGAGCTGTTTTTT.

This clonotype was recorded at least ten times. The V gene is TRBV6-1, the J gene TRBJ1-5; D gene ambiguous. V was clipped by 6 bases and J by 1 base, with 4 bases between them. This CDR3 has 12 residues. Germline-derived CDR1 and CDR2 are MNHNS and SASEGT. The CDR3 is CASRDSNQPQHF. The CDR3 region has the DNA TGTGCCAGCAGGGACAGCAATCAGCCCCAGCATTTT.

Ten or more counts support this clonotype. This chain connects TRBV7-2 to TRBJ2-3, with TRBD2 as a possible D gene (5 bases). Deletions cut 1 base from V and 1 base from J, with 18 bases between. The CDR3 spans 18 residues. The germline V gene encodes CDR1 SGHTA and CDR2 FQGNSA. In DNA, the CDR3 is TGTGCCAGCAGCTTAGATGTAGCCCCGGGGATCGGCACAGATACGCAGTATTTT. Translated: CASSLDVAPGIGTDTQYF.

Ten or more counts support this clonotype. The J gene is TRBJ2-7, the V gene TRBV20-1; 8 bases fit TRBD1. CDR3 length: 12 amino acids. V was clipped by 6 bases and J by 7 bases; unmatched bases: 8. Per the germline V gene, CDR1 is DFQATT and CDR2 is SNEGSKA (reference sequence). CDR3 sequence reads: CSAWTGLGEQYF. As DNA, the CDR3 is TGCAGTGCATGGACAGGGTTAGGGGAGCAGTACTTC.

V usage is TRBV10-3 and J usage is TRBJ2-3, with 9 bases aligning to TRBD1. V shed 3 bases and J 3 bases; nucleotides not matched to a gene: 10. This CDR3 has 17 amino acids. Germline V gene lookup returns CDR1 ENHRY and CDR2 SYGVKD. In DNA, the CDR3 is TGTGCCATCAGTGAATCCCCGGGACAGGGCACAACAGATACGCAGTATTTT. Translation gives CAISESPGQGTTDTQYF.

At least ten counts were recorded for this clonotype. The gene calls are TRBV20-1 and TRBJ2-7, with D possibly matching TRBD2 (6 bases). Trimming removed 3 bases at V and 0 bases at J, with 9 bases between. The CDR3 is 13 residues long. In germline, CDR1 is DFQATT, CDR2 SNEGSKA (reference sequence). The CDR3 coding sequence is TGCAGTGCTAGGGTGCGGGGCTCCTACGAGCAGTACTTC. Protein product: CSARVRGSYEQYF.

This clonotype was seen ten or more times. This chain connects TRBV28 to TRBJ2-7; no clear D. V lost 5 bases, J lost 3 bases, and 5 bases lay in between. Germline values: CDR1 MDHEN, CDR2 SYDVKM. There are 11 residues in the CDR3. The CDR3 spells CASSLHYEQYF. For the CDR3, the DNA is TGTGCCAGCAGTCTTCACTACGAGCAGTACTTC.

There are a few counts of this clonotype. The V gene is TRBV30, the J gene TRBJ2-6, with 9 nucleotides matching TRBD1. V shed 5 bases, J shed 0 bases, and the junction held 8 bases outside the gene matches. Germline V gives CDR1 GTSNPN, CDR2 SVGIG (reference sequence). The CDR3 is 17 residues long. CDR3: CAWDYRGQGSGANVLTF. CDR3 nucleotides: TGTGCCTGGGATTACAGGGGGCAGGGCTCTGGGGCCAACGTCCTGACTTTC.

This clonotype was found many times. The chain joins TRBV20-1 to TRBJ2-7; the D call may be TRBD1 or TRBD2 (5 bases each). This CDR3 has 19 residues. The germline gives CDR1 DFQATT, CDR2 SNEGSKA (reference sequence). Trimming took off 0 bases at V and 3 bases at J, with 27 bases between the two ends. The CDR3 reads CSARDHFGRRSGLGYEQYF. In DNA form, the CDR3 reads TGCAGTGCTAGAGATCATTTCGGAAGGCGATCGGGGCTTGGCTACGAGCAGTACTTC.

The CDR3 sequence: CASTDLGSGPYNEQFF. The CDR3 coding sequence is TGTGCCAGCACCGACCTGGGCAGCGGGCCCTACAATGAGCAGTTCTTC. This sequence joins TRBV6-2 or TRBV6-3 and TRBJ2-1; TRBD2 might be the D (6 bases). The CDR3 is made up of 16 amino acids. The germline V and J ends were trimmed by 7 bases and 2 bases, with 18 bases remaining between them. Germline CDR1 is MNHEY and CDR2 is SVGEGT.